Described below is a single T cell receptor (beta chain) sequence and its context. The antigen it recognizes is unknown. Base quality data are lacking; no much larger clone is found one base away. The data were obtained in a study of blood T cell repertoires in COVID-19 (dated by TCRdb to about 2020). Regarding the study in general: Samples covering the acute and convalescent phases of COVID-19 were provided by collaborators in the United States, Italy and Spain. The material from the prospective study consisted of cDNA or gDNA derived from T cells, B-cell-depleted T cells, or PBMCs. The dataset comprised deeply sampled blood TCRbeta repertoires from subjects exposed to, actively infected with, or recovered from COVID-19. The repertoires were released in a freely available public database meant as a resource for research on the immune response to SARS-CoV-2. Samples came from the ongoing ImmuneRACE study (first 160 participants) plus 1,254 subjects from 6 global collaborators. Nearly every sample came with metadata listing a de-identified subject ID, COVID-19 status, age in years and sex. Where available, HLA class I and class II types were obtained from metadata supplied by the sample provider rather than from assay-based typing.

TCRbeta CDR3 regions were amplified from genomic DNA by means of the immunoSEQ Assay, a bias-controlled multiplex PCR. For the original study's pipeline: The number of nucleated cells in each sample was estimated from the amplification of reference gene primers within the assay. To quantify the absolute abundance of each unique TCRbeta CDR3 rearrangement, sequence reads were collapsed and filtered. For each sample, productive Simpson clonality was calculated by taking the square root of Simpson's diversity index across productive rearrangements. In its TCRdb copy, this immuneACCESS table keeps in-frame sequences only and misses some clones. Where compared with another copy, unresolved V genes explain less than half of these, and the others have no known cause. D and trimming were read from the DNA, whereas the V and J calls and clone size are those reported in that table. Counted in this sample were a few hundred thousand clones; around 90% of them appeared once. In total, the top ten clones hold roughly 0.92% of the sample.

A second Seattle source provided samples from volunteer blood donors who had recovered from COVID-19. The collaborating institutions used their own protocols to collect whole blood in K2EDTA tubes. For TCRbeta analysis, collaborators shipped samples in one of three forms: frozen whole blood, isolated PBMCs, or DNA extracted from either of those sample types. The full study reports these points: Clinical and demographic metadata were provided uncurated, with the amount varying by source and participant.

CDR1 PRHDT and CDR2 FYEKMQ were looked up in the germline V gene (reference sequence). The CDR3 contains 13 residues, cysteine and phenylalanine counted. Only CDR3 DNA remains: 39 bases, in frame from the first base. V is cut back by 5 bases and J by 3 bases, with 3 bases in the junction unmatched. Sample: peripheral blood. The rearrangement joined TRBV13 to TRBJ1-2; TRBD1 lines up with 7 middle nucleotides. The origin of this receptor is a woman aged 40 to 50 who had recovered from COVID-19. CDR3 protein: CASSPGGDYGYTF. The nucleotides are TGTGCCAGCAGCCCAGGGGGTGACTATGGCTACACCTTC. Extended through the reference TRBV13 and TRBJ1-2 proteins, this CDR3 yields the full variable domain: AAGVIQSPRHLIKEKRETATLKCYPIPRHDTVYWYQQGPGQDPQFLISFYEKMQSDKGSIPDRFSAQQFSDYHSELNMSSLELGDSALYFCASSPGGDYGYTFGSGTRLTVV.